The following is a T cell receptor beta chain sequence with its context. This specimen comes from a study of T cell changes during pregnancy in multiple sclerosis. Using immunoSEQ multiplex PCR, the repertoire was profiled, and TCRdb retains in-frame clones only, with some absent. The table lists approximately 60,000 clones, under 95% of them singletons. Germline V gene lookup returns CDR1 SGHAT and CDR2 FQNNGV. CDR3 length: 13 amino acids. Trimming took off 4 bases at V and 1 base at J, with 8 bases between the two ends. The receptor comes from a female donor in good health, enrolled as a control in a pregnancy study. The specimen was peripheral blood, collected after pregnancy. The chain couples TRBV11-2 to TRBJ2-7; no definite D call. The CDR3 here is CASSSPFSYEQYF. In nucleotides, the CDR3 is TGTGCCAGCAGCTCTCCTTTTTCCTACGAGCAGTACTTC.